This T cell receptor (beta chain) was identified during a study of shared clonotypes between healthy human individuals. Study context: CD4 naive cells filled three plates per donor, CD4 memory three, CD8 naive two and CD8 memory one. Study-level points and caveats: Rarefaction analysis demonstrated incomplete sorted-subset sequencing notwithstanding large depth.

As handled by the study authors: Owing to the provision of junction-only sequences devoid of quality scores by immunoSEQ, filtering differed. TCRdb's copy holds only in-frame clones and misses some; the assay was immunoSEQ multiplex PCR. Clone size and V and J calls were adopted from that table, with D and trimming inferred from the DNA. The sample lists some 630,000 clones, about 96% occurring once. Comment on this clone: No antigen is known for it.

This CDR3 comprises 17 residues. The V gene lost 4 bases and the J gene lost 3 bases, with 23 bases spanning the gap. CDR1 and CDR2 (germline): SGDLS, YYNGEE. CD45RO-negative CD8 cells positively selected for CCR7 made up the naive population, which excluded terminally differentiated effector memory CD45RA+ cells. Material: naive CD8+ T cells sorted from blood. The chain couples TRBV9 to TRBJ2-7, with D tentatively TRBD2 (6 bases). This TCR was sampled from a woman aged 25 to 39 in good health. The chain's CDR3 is CASSPNWGDFKVYEQYF. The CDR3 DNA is TGTGCCAGCAGCCCGAACTGGGGGGACTTCAAAGTCTACGAGCAGTACTTC.